This T cell receptor (beta chain) originates from a study of T-cell reconstitution after alpha-beta-depleted transplantation in children. Study conclusions and caveats: Surviving recipient T cells and thymic progenitors accounted for the high day-60 TCRbeta diversity observed in some patients. Once a year had passed after transplant, T-cell counts and diversity came mostly from newly produced T cells.

This clonotype was seen only a few times. Antigen: not known. The CDR3 runs to 15 residues. The V gene's germline CDR1 is LGHNA and CDR2 YNFKEQ. V shed 0 bases and J shed 4 bases, with 10 bases lying between them. For TCRbeta, the library was prepared with unique molecular identifiers. TCRdb ran MiXCR on the PCR reads and lists one entry per CDR3 protein. The sample contains around 240,000 distinct CDR3 sequences, roughly 8.2% of which appear only once. The receptor was isolated from a male patient between 5 and 17 years old who had a stem cell transplant for acute lymphoblastic leukemia, so the T cells may come from the graft donor. The material sequenced was PBMCs, mostly from graft donor cells, taken 180 days after TCRalphabeta/CD19-depleted stem cell transplant. The chain combines TRBV4-2 with TRBJ1-3, with a possible D match to TRBD1 (5 bases). CDR3 loop: CASSQEETEGNTIYF. CDR3 DNA sequence: TGTGCCAGCAGCCAAGAAGAGACAGAAGGAAACACCATATATTTT.